The rows below give T cell receptor beta chains drawn from one sample of a study of shared clonotypes between healthy human individuals. The assay was immunoSEQ multiplex PCR, and TCRdb's table has in-frame clones only and misses some. Of roughly 1.5 million clones listed, 95% to 99% are singletons. Sequencing was carried out using naive CD4+ T cells sorted from blood. These receptors all come from a man under 40 in good health. Both conserved end residues are part of each CDR3. A D gene is named only where the DNA matches it firmly. Clone size is given for some rows only: seen once, a few or many times, or a class if the clone is expanded.

j_call,v_call,clone_size,d_call,cdr3_aa,cdr3_nt
TRBJ2-7,TRBV9,-,-,CASSVGTTSYEQYF,TGTGCCAGCAGCGTGGGGACGACTTCCTACGAGCAGTACTTC
TRBJ2-1,TRBV19,-,TRBD2,CASSTGTSGRKWDLYNEQFF,TGTGCCAGTAGTACCGGGACTAGCGGGAGGAAGTGGGACCTATACAATGAGCAGTTCTTC
TRBJ2-1,TRBV29-1,-,TRBD1,CSVSDRGFYNEQFF,TGCAGCGTCTCCGACAGGGGCTTCTACAATGAGCAGTTCTTC
TRBJ1-2,TRBV29-1,-,-,CSVEDRNLVYTF,TGCAGCGTTGAGGACAGAAATCTCGTCTACACCTTC
TRBJ2-7,TRBV5-1,-,-,CASSFTTSTYEQYF,TGCGCCAGCAGCTTTACTACTTCTACCTACGAGCAGTACTTC
TRBJ2-3,TRBV19,-,-,CASSTRGRDTQYF,TGTGCCAGTAGTACCCGAGGGAGGGATACGCAGTATTTT
TRBJ1-4,TRBV7-6,once,-,CASSLGVGVTNEKLFF,TGTGCCAGCAGCCTGGGGGTGGGGGTAACTAATGAAAAACTGTTTTTT
TRBJ2-1,TRBV11-1,-,-,CATRDGRDRSYNEQFF,TGTGCCACTCGTGATGGGCGGGATCGATCCTACAATGAGCAGTTCTTC
TRBJ2-7,TRBV21-1,-,-,CASSKGGRSSYEQYF,TGTGCCAGCAGCAAAGGAGGCAGAAGCTCCTACGAGCAGTACTTC
TRBJ2-2,TRBV7-9,once,-,CASSLGGSWDRVTGELFF,TGTGCCAGCAGCTTAGGAGGATCGTGGGACCGCGTCACCGGGGAGCTGTTTTTT
TRBJ2-7,TRBV10-3,-,-,CAISVTPAGGPYEQYF,TGTGCCATCAGTGTGACCCCGGCAGGGGGGCCCTACGAGCAGTACTTC
TRBJ2-3,TRBV7-8,-,-,CASSDLRGSSDTQYF,TGTGCCAGCAGCGACCTACGTGGGTCATCGGATACGCAGTATTTT
TRBJ1-4,TRBV18,-,TRBD1,CASSPGRDRGIEKLFF,TGTGCCAGCTCACCCGGTCGGGACAGGGGCATCGAAAAACTGTTTTTT
TRBJ2-5,TRBV15,once,TRBD1,CATSTRTGLETQYF,TGTGCCACCAGCACGCGGACAGGGTTGGAGACCCAGTACTTC
TRBJ2-5,TRBV4-1,-,TRBD2,CASSQVPLTSGGVGETQYF,TGCGCCAGCAGCCAAGTACCCCTGACTAGCGGGGGTGTTGGGGAGACCCAGTACTTC
TRBJ2-2,TRBV19,-,-,CASSARDGYTGELFF,TGTGCCAGTAGTGCCCGGGACGGTTACACCGGGGAGCTGTTTTTT
TRBJ2-3,TRBV2,-,TRBD1,CASSWGQSTDTQYF,TGTGCCAGCAGTTGGGGACAGAGCACAGATACGCAGTATTTT
TRBJ2-6,TRBV29-1,-,-,CSVALGAGANVLTF,TGCAGCGTTGCTTTAGGTGCTGGGGCCAACGTCCTGACTTTC
TRBJ2-6,TRBV14,-,-,CASSHHIGSGANVLTF,TGTGCCAGCAGCCATCACATAGGCTCTGGGGCCAACGTCCTGACTTTC
TRBJ1-1,TRBV27,-,-,CASSLSGRVGTEAFF,TGTGCCAGCAGTTTATCGGGCAGGGTTGGCACTGAAGCTTTCTTT
TRBJ2-7,TRBV18,-,-,CASSPSGTLSYEQYF,TGTGCCAGCTCACCTTCCGGGACACTGTCCTACGAGCAGTACTTC
TRBJ1-4,TRBV30,-,-,CAWTSGNNEKLFF,TGTGCCTGGACCTCAGGAAATAATGAAAAACTGTTTTTT
TRBJ2-7,TRBV6-6,once,TRBD1,CASSYHVGQGLSEQYF,TGTGCCAGCAGTTACCATGTGGGACAGGGTCTTTCCGAGCAGTACTTC
TRBJ2-1,TRBV5-1,-,-,CASSLDHTSYNEQFF,TGCGCCAGCAGCTTGGACCATACCTCCTACAATGAGCAGTTCTTC
TRBJ2-7,TRBV18,-,TRBD2,CASSLGVSSGSSYEQYF,TGTGCCAGCTCACTCGGGGTTTCTAGCGGGAGCTCCTACGAGCAGTACTTC
TRBJ2-7,TRBV7-2,-,-,CASSLVRGSYEQYF,TGTGCCAGCAGCCTAGTTCGAGGCAGCTACGAGCAGTACTTC
TRBJ2-5,TRBV2,-,TRBD2,CASSWRELGETQYF,TGTGCCAGCAGTTGGCGGGAGCTAGGGGAGACCCAGTACTTC
TRBJ1-3,TRBV5-1,-,-,CASSPSGNSGNTIYF,TGCGCCAGCAGCCCGTCCGGGAACTCTGGAAACACCATATATTTT
TRBJ2-7,TRBV27,-,TRBD2,CASRSPRGGESSYEQYF,TGTGCCAGCAGGTCACCTCGGGGGGGGGAGAGCTCCTACGAGCAGTACTTC
TRBJ2-5,TRBV28,-,TRBD2,CASIRTSGSKGETQYF,TGTGCCAGCATTAGGACTAGCGGGTCAAAGGGAGAGACCCAGTACTTC
TRBJ1-4,TRBV2,-,-,CASSEMGERVATNEKLFF,TGTGCCAGCAGTGAGATGGGAGAAAGAGTGGCAACTAATGAAAAACTGTTTTTT
TRBJ2-1,TRBV19,once,TRBD2,CASSPFQTSGNNEQFF,TGTGCCAGTAGTCCCTTCCAGACTAGCGGCAACAATGAGCAGTTCTTC
TRBJ2-1,TRBV7-8,once,-,CASSLEAGVRSYNEQFF,TGTGCCAGCAGCTTAGAGGCAGGGGTTAGGTCCTACAATGAGCAGTTCTTC
TRBJ2-1,TRBV9,-,TRBD2,CASTRAGGFSNEQFF,TGTGCCAGCACCCGAGCGGGAGGCTTTAGCAATGAGCAGTTCTTC
TRBJ2-1,TRBV2,-,TRBD2,CASSERGLDHNEQFF,TGTGCCAGCAGTGAAAGGGGACTAGATCACAATGAGCAGTTCTTC
TRBJ1-1,TRBV12-5,-,-,CASGSSAFGGHTEAFF,TGTGCTAGTGGCTCCTCGGCATTCGGGGGGCATACTGAAGCTTTCTTT
TRBJ2-1,TRBV30,-,-,CAWSGLGGGRYNEQFF,TGTGCCTGGAGCGGGTTGGGGGGAGGAAGATACAATGAGCAGTTCTTC
TRBJ2-2,TRBV27,once,TRBD1,CASSLSGSWTGGELFF,TGTGCCAGCAGTTTGTCGGGATCTTGGACAGGCGGGGAGCTGTTTTTT
TRBJ2-2,TRBV28,-,-,CATRLIQTGELFF,TGTGCCACTAGACTTATTCAGACCGGGGAGCTGTTTTTT
TRBJ1-1,TRBV4-1,-,-,CASSPDPPGNTEAFF,TGCGCCAGCAGCCCAGACCCCCCGGGGAACACTGAAGCTTTCTTT
TRBJ2-3,TRBV18,-,TRBD1,CASSPFNHGQGARDTQYF,TGTGCCAGCTCACCGTTTAACCATGGACAGGGGGCGCGAGATACGCAGTATTTT